One and the same sample provided the 23 T cell receptor beta chains below, sequenced in a study of T cell responses to AZD1222 COVID-19 vaccine. Sequenced by immunoSEQ multiplex PCR; TCRdb stores in-frame clones only, minus some. The table records some 120,000 clones, roughly 80% of them present only once. Material: peripheral blood, obtained on day 0 of AZD1222 vaccination. The receptors here all came from an adult in good health.

The gene calls are TRBV5-4 and TRBJ1-1; unclear D gene. CDR1 is SGHNT, CDR2 YYREEE, per germline (reference sequence). This CDR3 has 14 residues. V shed 4 bases and J shed 1 base, with 11 bases lying between them. The CDR3 region is CASSTLYRNTEAFF. The CDR3 DNA reads as TGTGCCAGCAGCACACTATACCGGAACACTGAAGCTTTCTTT.

V is TRBV5-8 and J is TRBJ2-3; D unclear. This CDR3 has 16 amino acids. V was pared by 0 bases and J by 0 bases, with 11 bases between. Germline V gene data show CDR1 as SGHTS and CDR2 as YDEGEE. This CDR3 is CASSLALTYSTDTQYF. CDR3 sequence (DNA): TGTGCCAGCAGCTTGGCCTTAACCTATAGCACAGATACGCAGTATTTT.

The V gene is TRBV2, the J gene TRBJ1-2; D is uncertain. The germline V gene has CDR1 SNHLY and CDR2 FYNNEI. This CDR3 spans 13 amino acids. V was pared by 4 bases and J by 4 bases, with 10 bases between. The CDR3 DNA reads TGTGCCAGCAGTGTTAACAGCGCCTATGGCTACACCTTC. Translated: CASSVNSAYGYTF.

The chain combines TRBV6-1 with TRBJ1-5; possibly TRBD1 for D (5 bases). The germline CDR1 and CDR2 sequences are MNHNS and SASEGT. CDR3 length: 15 amino acids. V was trimmed by 1 base and J by 5 bases, leaving 12 bases between them. The CDR3 reads CASSEVGQGHQPQHF. The CDR3 DNA sequence: TGTGCCAGCAGTGAAGTGGGTCAGGGCCATCAGCCCCAGCATTTT.

V is TRBV28 and J is TRBJ1-5, with D unclear. The CDR3 runs 14 residues. Germline values: CDR1 MDHEN, CDR2 SYDVKM. V was trimmed by 3 bases and J by 7 bases, leaving 13 bases between them. The CDR3 DNA is TGTGCCAGCAGTTTTCCCGGTTTGGGGCAGCCCCAGCATTTT. Its translation is CASSFPGLGQPQHF.

This clone was seen only once. V gene TRBV6-5 combines with J gene TRBJ2-6; maybe TRBD1 (5 bases). Germline V gives CDR1 MNHEY, CDR2 SVGAGI. The CDR3 is 16 residues long. V dropped 4 bases and J dropped 4 bases, with 14 bases sitting between them. Here the CDR3 reads CASSSPRRQGANVLTF. In nucleotides, the CDR3 is TGTGCCAGCAGTTCCCCCCGACGACAGGGGGCCAACGTCCTGACTTTC.

V usage is TRBV6-5 and J usage is TRBJ2-2; a weak D match, TRBD2 (6 bases). The germline gives CDR1 MNHEY, CDR2 SVGAGI. With 7 bases removed from V and 6 bases from J, the gap between germline ends came to 15 bases. The CDR3 consists of 14 residues. CDR3 amino acids: CASILASGAGELFF. The CDR3, as DNA: TGTGCCAGCATTCTCGCGTCGGGAGCCGGGGAGCTGTTTTTT.

The CDR3 is CASSFGVTNEQFF. CDR3 DNA: TGTGCCAGCAGCTTTGGGGTAACCAATGAGCAGTTCTTC. The V gene is TRBV11-2, the J gene TRBJ2-1; D is uncertain. Trimming took off 3 bases at V and 6 bases at J, with 9 bases between the two ends. Germline V gene sequence: CDR1 SGHAT, CDR2 FQNNGV. The CDR3 loop spans 13 amino acids.

CDR3 residues: CASSQTKTGTSRRSYNEQFF. For the CDR3, the DNA is TGTGCCAGCAGCCAGACTAAGACCGGGACTAGCCGACGGTCCTACAATGAGCAGTTCTTC. The genes are TRBV4-2 and TRBJ2-1; 9 bases are a match to TRBD2. The CDR3 sequence is 20 residues long. V trimming: 3 bases; J trimming: 1 base; junction bases outside the gene matches: 16. Germline CDR1 is LGHNA and CDR2 is YNFKEQ.

This clone came up once. The chain recombines TRBV9 with TRBJ1-4, with TRBD1 matching over 7 bases. The germline gives CDR1 SGDLS, CDR2 YYNGEE. V shed 6 bases, J shed 3 bases, and the junction held 2 bases outside the gene matches. This CDR3 has 13 amino acids. The chain's CDR3 is CASTQGANEKLFF. CDR3 nucleotide sequence: TGTGCCAGCACGCAGGGGGCTAATGAAAAACTGTTTTTT.

The gene calls are TRBV9 and TRBJ1-6; tentative D call: TRBD1 (5 bases). V lost 0 bases to trimming and J lost 7 bases, with 8 bases between them. Germline V lookup: CDR1 SGDLS, CDR2 YYNGEE. The CDR3 is made up of 14 amino acids. The CDR3 loop reads CASSVGQLNSPLHF. The CDR3 coding sequence is TGTGCCAGCAGCGTAGGACAGCTAAATTCACCCCTCCACTTT.

V gene TRBV29-1 combines with J gene TRBJ2-7, with D unclear. Looked up from germline, CDR1 is SQVTM and CDR2 is ANQGSEA. This CDR3 has 11 amino acids. V shed 4 bases and J shed 0 bases, with 4 bases lying between them. CDR3 bases: TGCAGCGTTGTATACTCCTACGAGCAGTACTTC. Translating it yields CSVVYSYEQYF.

V usage is TRBV9 and J usage is TRBJ1-4, with 7 positions matching TRBD1. This CDR3 comprises 16 residues. The germline V gene encodes CDR1 SGDLS and CDR2 YYNGEE. The trim removed 2 bases at V and 10 bases at J, leaving 14 bases unmatched. The CDR3 region has the DNA TGTGCCAGCAGCGTGGGACAGCAAGATGGTGTTGGAAAACTGTTTTTT. Its protein product is CASSVGQQDGVGKLFF.

The gene calls are TRBV18 and TRBJ1-2; 11 bases map to TRBD1. The CDR3 has 16 amino acids. The germline gives CDR1 KGHSH, CDR2 LQKENI. Trimming took 2 bases from V and 7 from J; bases not matched to a gene: 9. Here the CDR3 DNA reads TGTGCCAGCTCACCAGTACCGGACAGGGGGCTTGGTGGCTACACCTTC. Protein: CASSPVPDRGLGGYTF.

This chain connects TRBV5-1 to TRBJ1-2, with D maybe TRBD1 (6 bases). Germline loops: CDR1 SGHRS, CDR2 YFSETQ. This CDR3 contains 14 residues. Trimming pared 0 bases from V and 6 bases from J, leaving 12 bases between. This CDR3 reads CASSLGDNPNGYTF. CDR3 in DNA: TGCGCCAGCAGCTTGGGGGACAATCCTAATGGCTACACCTTC.

The J gene is TRBJ2-7, the V gene TRBV7-9; TRBD2 matches at 13 bases. Germline V CDR1 and CDR2: SEHNR, FQNEAQ (reference sequence). The V and J ends lost 4 bases and 0 bases, in that order; junction bases with no gene match: 9. The CDR3 runs 18 residues. The CDR3: CASSSHSTSGGASYEQYF. The CDR3 nucleotides read TGTGCCAGCAGCTCCCACTCAACTAGCGGGGGGGCCTCCTACGAGCAGTACTTC.

This sequence joins TRBV5-5 and TRBJ1-3; D is unclear. CDR3 length: 15 amino acids. Germline V gives CDR1 SGHKS, CDR2 YYEKEE (reference sequence). With 4 bases removed from V and 0 bases from J, the gap between germline ends came to 11 bases. The CDR3 coding sequence is TGTGCCAGCAGCCAAGACTGGAGCTCTGGAAACACCATATATTTT. It specifies CASSQDWSSGNTIYF.

The chain joins TRBV5-6 to TRBJ2-2, with D maybe TRBD2 (5 bases). This CDR3 is built from 18 residues. The V and J ends lost 0 bases and 3 bases respectively, with 18 bases between them. Germline V gene data show CDR1 as SGHDT and CDR2 as YYEEEE. CDR3 sequence: CASSLAGPHQADTGELFF. CDR3 coding DNA: TGTGCCAGCAGCTTGGCCGGTCCGCATCAAGCGGACACCGGGGAGCTGTTTTTT.

In nucleotides, the CDR3 is TGTGCCAGCAGTGGGACAGGGGGATATGGGGCCAACGTCCTGACTTTC. It specifies CASSGTGGYGANVLTF. The chain is built from TRBV6-1 and TRBJ2-6, with 10 bases aligning to TRBD1. V shed 4 bases, J shed 3 bases, and the junction held 3 bases outside the gene matches. Germline CDR1 is MNHNS and CDR2 is SASEGT. The CDR3 is 16 amino acids.

V is TRBV19 and J is TRBJ1-5; D is possibly TRBD1 (6 bases). From germline, CDR1 is LNHDA and CDR2 SQIVND (reference sequence). The CDR3 has 16 residues. The V gene lost 5 bases and the J gene lost 4 bases, with 18 bases spanning the gap. The CDR3 sequence: CASSAPGRGRNQPQHF. In DNA form, the CDR3 reads TGTGCCAGTAGTGCCCCGGGCAGGGGAAGGAATCAGCCCCAGCATTTT.

This clone occurred once. The chain joins TRBV28 to TRBJ1-5; D may be TRBD1 (5 bases). CDR3 length: 12 residues. The germline CDR1 and CDR2 sequences are MDHEN and SYDVKM. Trimming removed 5 bases at V and 7 bases at J, with 9 bases between. Here the CDR3 reads CASSLRDQPQHF. The CDR3 bases are TGTGCCAGCAGTCTGAGGGACCAGCCCCAGCATTTT. Full variable domain (missing parts from reference TRBV28 and TRBJ1-5): DVKVTQSSRYLVKRTGEKVFLECVQDMDHENMFWYRQDPGLGLRLIYFSYDVKMKEKGDIPEGYSVSREKKERFSLILESASTNQTSMYLCASSLRDQPQHFGDGTRLSIL.

This rearrangement joins TRBV13 to TRBJ1-4; D gene ambiguous. Trimming stripped 5 bases from V and 6 bases from J, with 13 bases between. The CDR3 has 14 amino acids. Germline CDR1 and CDR2: PRHDT and FYEKMQ (reference sequence). The CDR3 sequence is CASSPGLRDEKLFF. CDR3 DNA: TGTGCCAGCAGCCCTGGATTAAGGGATGAAAAACTGTTTTTT.

The chain employs TRBV4-1 and TRBJ1-2; TRBD1 agrees at 9 bases. Germline V gene sequence: CDR1 MGHRA, CDR2 YSYEKL. The trim removed 0 bases at V and 6 bases at J, leaving 5 bases unmatched. The CDR3 has 15 residues. CDR3 sequence reads: CASSQDPGTGNGYTF. CDR3 DNA sequence: TGCGCCAGCAGCCAAGATCCCGGGACAGGGAATGGCTACACCTTC.